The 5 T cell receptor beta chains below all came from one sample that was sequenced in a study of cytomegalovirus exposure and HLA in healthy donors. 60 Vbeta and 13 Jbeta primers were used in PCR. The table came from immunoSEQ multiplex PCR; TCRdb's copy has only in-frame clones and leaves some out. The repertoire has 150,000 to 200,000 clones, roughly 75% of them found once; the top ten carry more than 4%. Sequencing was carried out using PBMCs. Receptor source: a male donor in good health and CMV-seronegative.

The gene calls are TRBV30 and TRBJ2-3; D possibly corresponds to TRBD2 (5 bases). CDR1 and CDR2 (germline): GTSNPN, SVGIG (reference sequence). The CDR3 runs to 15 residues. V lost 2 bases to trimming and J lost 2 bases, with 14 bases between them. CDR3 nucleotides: TGTGCCTGGAGTTTCGGACCCGGACTCACAGATACGCAGTATTTT. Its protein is CAWSFGPGLTDTQYF.

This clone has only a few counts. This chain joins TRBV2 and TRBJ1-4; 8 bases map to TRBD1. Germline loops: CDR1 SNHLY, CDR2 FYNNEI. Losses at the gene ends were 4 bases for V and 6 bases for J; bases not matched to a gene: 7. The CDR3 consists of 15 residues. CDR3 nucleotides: TGTGCCAGCAGTGGAGGACAGGGAGGGTATGAAAAACTGTTTTTT. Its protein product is CASSGGQGGYEKLFF.

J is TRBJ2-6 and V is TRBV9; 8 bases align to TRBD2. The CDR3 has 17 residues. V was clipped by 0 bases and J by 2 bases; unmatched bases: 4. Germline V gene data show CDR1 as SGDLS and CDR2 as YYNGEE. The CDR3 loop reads CASSVVAGSAGANVLTF. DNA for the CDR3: TGTGCCAGCAGCGTAGTAGCGGGAAGTGCTGGGGCCAACGTCCTGACTTTC.

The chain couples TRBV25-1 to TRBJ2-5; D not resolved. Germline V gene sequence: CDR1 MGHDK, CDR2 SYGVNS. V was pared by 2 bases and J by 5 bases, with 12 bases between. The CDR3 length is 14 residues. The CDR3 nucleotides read TGTGCCAGCAGTGAAAGAAGGAACGGGGAGACCCAGTACTTC. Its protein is CASSERRNGETQYF. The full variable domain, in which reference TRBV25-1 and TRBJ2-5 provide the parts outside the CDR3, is EADIYQTPRYLVIGTGKKITLECSQTMGHDKMYWYQQDPGMELHLIHYSYGVNSTEKGDLSSESTVSRIRTEHFPLTLESARPSHTSQYLCASSERRNGETQYFGPGTRLLVL.

The CDR3 nucleotides read TGTGCCAGCAGCTTAGAGAGGGTCGGTGAAGCTTTCTTT. Its translation is CASSLERVGEAFF. The chain joins TRBV7-6 to TRBJ1-1; D gene uncertain. Trimming shortened V by 1 base and J by 7 bases, and 10 bases separated the two germline ends. The CDR3 extends over 13 amino acids. Germline V CDR1 and CDR2: SGHVS, FNYEAQ.